This passage covers 17 T cell receptor beta chains from one sample sequenced in a study of PD-1 blockade in classical Hodgkin lymphoma. Assay: immunoSEQ multiplex PCR; the TCRdb copy retains only in-frame clones and omits some. The repertoire consists of some 28,000 clones, with more than 85% occurring once and the leading ten covering 3.5% to 4%. Time point noted: newly diagnosed, previously untreated cHL patient sample. The sample consisted of peripheral blood mononuclear cells (PBMCs). The receptors were gathered from a human donor with classical Hodgkin lymphoma.

The chain couples TRBV28 to TRBJ2-3, with 7 bases identical to TRBD2. The CDR3 contains 15 residues. The J segment lost 0 bases and the V segment lost 6 bases, leaving 6 bases of the junction unmatched. CDR1 is MDHEN, CDR2 SYDVKM, per germline. This chain's CDR3 is CASSLPSGSTDTQYF. The DNA of the CDR3 is TGTGCCAGCAGCCTTCCTAGCGGTAGCACAGATACGCAGTATTTT.

This sequence joins TRBV19 and TRBJ1-2; D is undetermined. The CDR3 is made up of 13 amino acids. Germline V CDR1 and CDR2: LNHDA, SQIVND (reference sequence). The V end lost 3 bases, the J end lost 1 base, and 6 bases lay between the germline ends. The CDR3 region is CASSMTNNYGYTF. The CDR3 region has the DNA TGTGCCAGTAGTATGACAAATAACTATGGCTACACCTTC.

The V call is TRBV10-3, the J call TRBJ2-5; 8 nucleotides align to TRBD2. Germline values: CDR1 ENHRY, CDR2 SYGVKD. The length of the CDR3 is 16 residues. J lost 2 bases, V lost 0 bases, and 5 bases had no gene match. In DNA form, the CDR3 reads TGTGCCATCAGTGAGTCACTAGCGGAAGGTCAAGAGACCCAGTACTTC. Protein product: CAISESLAEGQETQYF.

V is TRBV28 and J is TRBJ2-7, with D unclear. V lost 2 bases, J lost 0 bases, and 8 bases lay in between. Germline V gene data show CDR1 as MDHEN and CDR2 as SYDVKM. The CDR3 is 14 amino acids. CDR3 DNA sequence: TGTGCCAGCAGTTTACGGCTTCTCTCCTACGAGCAGTACTTC. It yields the protein CASSLRLLSYEQYF.

This chain joins TRBV19 and TRBJ1-5, with D unclear. The V end lost 5 bases, the J end lost 2 bases, and 19 bases lay between the germline ends. Germline V CDR1 and CDR2: LNHDA, SQIVND (reference sequence). The CDR3 has 17 residues. The CDR3 bases are TGTGCCAGTAGTTCCGTGACCATTTTTCCTGGCAATCAGCCCCAGCATTTT. Its protein product is CASSSVTIFPGNQPQHF.

This chain links TRBV19 with TRBJ2-7; 10 bases agree with TRBD2. CDR1 is LNHDA and CDR2 is SQIVND in the germline V gene (reference sequence). The CDR3 is 14 residues long. The junction had 3 bases not matched to a gene; V was cut back by 3 bases and J by 4 bases. This chain's CDR3 is CASSISGRMYEQYF. CDR3 in DNA: TGTGCCAGTAGTATTAGCGGGAGGATGTACGAGCAGTACTTC.

The gene calls are TRBV14 and TRBJ2-7; 11 bases line up with TRBD2. Looked up from germline, CDR1 is SGHDN and CDR2 is FVKESK. The V gene end was trimmed by 2 bases and the J gene end by 7 bases; junction bases not matched to a gene: 7. CDR3 length: 15 residues. The chain's CDR3 is CASSQFASGRQEQYF. DNA of the CDR3: TGTGCCAGCAGCCAATTTGCTAGCGGGAGGCAAGAGCAGTACTTC.

This clone has only one observation. V and J are TRBV2 and TRBJ1-5; no clear D gene. The CDR3 spans 17 residues. CDR1 is SNHLY, CDR2 FYNNEI, per germline. The V end lost 6 bases, the J end lost 6 bases, and 24 bases lay between the germline ends. The CDR3 nucleotides read TGTGCCAGCAGCTCGTCAGGTGGGTGGGGAAGTAGTCAGCCCCAGCATTTT. It encodes CASSSSGGWGSSQPQHF.

This clone is a singleton in its sample. The chain carries TRBV29-1 and TRBJ2-7, with a possible D match to TRBD2 (7 bases). V was clipped by 5 bases and J by 6 bases, with 17 bases between them. The CDR3 sequence is 13 residues long. Germline CDR1 is SQVTM and CDR2 is ANQGSEA. CDR3 DNA: TGCAGCGTTTTGAGGGGGGGAGGTGGCGAGCAGTACTTC. It specifies CSVLRGGGGEQYF.

The CDR3, as DNA: TGCGCCAGCAGCCCATCCTCAGGGGCGGGACAGGGTAATAATGAGCAGTTCTTC. Protein sequence: CASSPSSGAGQGNNEQFF. V gene TRBV5-1 combines with J gene TRBJ2-1, with TRBD1 identical over 9 bases. CDR1 and CDR2 (germline): SGHRS, YFSETQ. There are 18 residues in the CDR3. V shed 4 bases and J 7 bases; nucleotides not matched to a gene: 18.

The rearrangement uses TRBV11-3 and TRBJ2-1; TRBD1 aligns across 12 bases. V shed 5 bases, J shed 0 bases, and the junction held 2 bases outside the gene matches. The CDR3 is 16 amino acids. Germline V lookup: CDR1 SGHNT, CDR2 YENEEA. The DNA of the CDR3 is TGTGCCAGCAGCCAGGGACAGGGGGCCTCCTACAATGAGCAGTTCTTC. Translated, it gives CASSQGQGASYNEQFF.

This rearrangement joins TRBV5-1 to TRBJ1-1; 8 bases agree with TRBD1. The length of the CDR3 is 15 residues. The junction had 5 bases not matched to a gene; V was cut back by 1 base and J by 3 bases. Germline assignment: CDR1 SGHRS and CDR2 YFSETQ. The CDR3 DNA is TGCGCCAGCAGCTTGCAGGGGGCAATGGACACTGAAGCTTTCTTT. Translating gives CASSLQGAMDTEAFF. The entire variable domain, with the rest obtained from reference TRBV5-1 and TRBJ1-1, is as follows: KAGVTQTPRYLIKTRGQQVTLSCSPISGHRSVSWYQQTPGQGLQFLFEYFSETQRNKGNFPGRFSGRQFSNSRSEMNVSTLELGDSALYLCASSLQGAMDTEAFFGQGTRLTVV.

CDR3 sequence reads: CASSTGLHQPQHF. The CDR3 region has the DNA TGTGCCAGCAGTACAGGGCTCCATCAGCCCCAGCATTTT. The J gene is TRBJ1-5, the V gene TRBV28; TRBD1 is a possible D gene (6 bases). The CDR3 spans 13 residues. Germline V lookup: CDR1 MDHEN, CDR2 SYDVKM. V lost 5 bases, J lost 5 bases, and 10 bases lay in between.

The CDR3 DNA follows: TGTGCCAGCAGCGCGGGACAGGGTTGGCAGCCCCAGCATTTT. It specifies CASSAGQGWQPQHF. The chain carries TRBV2 and TRBJ1-5, with 9 bases that match TRBD1. The CDR3 contains 14 residues. The V segment lost 6 bases and the J segment 7 bases; nucleotides outside the gene matches: 7. CDR1 is SNHLY, CDR2 FYNNEI, per germline.

V gene TRBV5-1 combines with J gene TRBJ2-5; a weak D match, TRBD2 (6 bases). Per the germline V gene, CDR1 is SGHRS and CDR2 is YFSETQ. V shed 3 bases and J shed 1 base, with 13 bases lying between them. There are 15 residues in the CDR3. DNA for the CDR3: TGCGCCAGCAGCTGGGGCGTCGGGGGCCAAGAGACCCAGTACTTC. It encodes CASSWGVGGQETQYF.

J is TRBJ2-7 and V is TRBV5-1; 7 bases agree with TRBD1. The V gene's germline CDR1 is SGHRS and CDR2 YFSETQ. V lost 2 bases, J lost 2 bases, and 4 bases stayed unmatched. The CDR3 extends over 14 amino acids. This CDR3 reads CASSLAGTAYEQYF. The CDR3, as DNA: TGCGCCAGCAGCTTAGCCGGGACAGCCTACGAGCAGTACTTC.

The chain links TRBV19 to TRBJ2-7; 9 bases agree with TRBD1. V shed 6 bases, J shed 3 bases, and the junction held 9 bases outside the gene matches. The V gene's germline CDR1 is LNHDA and CDR2 SQIVND (reference sequence). CDR3 size: 15 residues. CDR3 region: CASSSRQGVNYEQYF. CDR3 nucleotide sequence: TGTGCCAGTAGCTCGCGACAGGGGGTTAACTACGAGCAGTACTTC.